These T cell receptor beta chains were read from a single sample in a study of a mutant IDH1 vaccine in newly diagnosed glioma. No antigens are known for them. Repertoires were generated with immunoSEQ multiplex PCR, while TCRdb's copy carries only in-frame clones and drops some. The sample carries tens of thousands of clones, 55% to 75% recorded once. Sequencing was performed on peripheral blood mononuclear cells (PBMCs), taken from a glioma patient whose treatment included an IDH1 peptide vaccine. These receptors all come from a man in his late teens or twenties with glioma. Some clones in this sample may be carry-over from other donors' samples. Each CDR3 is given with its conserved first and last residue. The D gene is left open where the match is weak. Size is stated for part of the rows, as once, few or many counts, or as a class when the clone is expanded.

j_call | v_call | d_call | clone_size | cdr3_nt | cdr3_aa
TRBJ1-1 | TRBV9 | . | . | TGTGCCAGCAGCGTAGATCGGGACACTGAAGCTTTCTTT | CASSVDRDTEAFF
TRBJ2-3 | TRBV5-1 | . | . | TGCGTCAGCAGCTTGGCCAGGGCCAGAACAACAGATACGCAGTATTTT | CVSSLARARTTDTQYF
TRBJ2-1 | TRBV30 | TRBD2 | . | TGTGCCTGGAGGCCGAGAACTAGCGCGAACTACAATGAGCAGTTCTTC | CAWRPRTSANYNEQFF
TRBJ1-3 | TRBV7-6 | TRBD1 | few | TGTGCCAGCAGCTCGAGCCGGGACAGGGACAGAAACACCATATATTTT | CASSSSRDRDRNTIYF
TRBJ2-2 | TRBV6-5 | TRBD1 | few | TGTGCCAGCAGTTTAACGCGGACAGGGGGCACCGGGGAGCTGTTTTTT | CASSLTRTGGTGELFF
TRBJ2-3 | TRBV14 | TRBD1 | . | TGTGCCAGCAGCCAACACAGGGGTACGGATACGCAGTATTTT | CASSQHRGTDTQYF
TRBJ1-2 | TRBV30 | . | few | TGTGCCTGGAAGCAGGGTGGCTATGGCTACACCTTC | CAWKQGGYGYTF
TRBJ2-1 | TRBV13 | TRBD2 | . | TGTGCCAGCAGCCTATCAACGGGACTAGTCTCTAATGAGCAGTTCTTC | CASSLSTGLVSNEQFF
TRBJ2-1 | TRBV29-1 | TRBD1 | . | TGCAGCGCCTGGGGCGGACCGGGACAGGGTATTCGTAGCTCCTACAATGAGCAGTTCTTC | CSAWGGPGQGIRSSYNEQFF
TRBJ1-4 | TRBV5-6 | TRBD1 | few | TGTGCCAGCAGTCGGCCGGGACAGAGTAATGAAAAACTGTTTTTT | CASSRPGQSNEKLFF
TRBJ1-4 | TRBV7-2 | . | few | TGTGCCAGCAGCTCGGGACCGTGGGGCGAAAAACTGTTTTTT | CASSSGPWGEKLFF
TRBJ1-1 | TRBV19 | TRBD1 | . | TGTGCCAGTACCCGGGACAGGGGGCCTATTCGGACTGAAGCTTTCTTT | CASTRDRGPIRTEAFF
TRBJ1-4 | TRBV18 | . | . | TGTGCCAGCTCACCAGTAAGGGGGGCAGGGTCCGAAAAACTGTTTTTT | CASSPVRGAGSEKLFF
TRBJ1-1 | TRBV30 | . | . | TGTGCCTGGAGTGTACTCACATCCGGGACTGAAGCTTTCTTT | CAWSVLTSGTEAFF
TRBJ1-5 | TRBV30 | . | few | TGTGCCTGGAGTGGGCAGGGGATTTCCAATCAGCCCCAGCATTTT | CAWSGQGISNQPQHF
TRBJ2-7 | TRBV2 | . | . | TGTGCCAGCAGTGACCAACTCTCCGAGCAGTACTTC | CASSDQLSEQYF
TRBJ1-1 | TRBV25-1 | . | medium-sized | TGTGCCAGCAGTGTTTGGGGGATAAATCAGAAGAACACTGAAGCTTTCTTT | CASSVWGINQKNTEAFF
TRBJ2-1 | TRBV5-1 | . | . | TGCGCCAGCAGCTTGGCAGGGATGGCTTCCTACAATGAGCAGTTCTTC | CASSLAGMASYNEQFF
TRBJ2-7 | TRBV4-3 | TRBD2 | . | TGCGCCAGCAGCCAAGCACCGGGACTAGCGGGACCCTACGAGCAGTACTTC | CASSQAPGLAGPYEQYF
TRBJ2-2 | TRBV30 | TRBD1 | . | TGTGCCTGGAATAGACAGGGGTCCACCGGGGAGCTGTTTTTT | CAWNRQGSTGELFF
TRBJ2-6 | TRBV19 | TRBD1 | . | TGTGCCAGTAGCACCTACAGGGGCGACGTGTCTGGGGCCAACGTCCTGACTTTC | CASSTYRGDVSGANVLTF
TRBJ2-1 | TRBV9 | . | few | TGTGCCAGCAGCGTGACCGGGACGGACAATGAGCAGTTCTTC | CASSVTGTDNEQFF
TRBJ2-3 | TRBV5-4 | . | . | TGTGCCAGCAGCTGGGGACTCCGGTTCACAGATACGCAGTATTTT | CASSWGLRFTDTQYF
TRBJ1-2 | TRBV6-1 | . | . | TGTGCCAGCATTAACAGGGTTTCCTATGGCTACACCTTC | CASINRVSYGYTF
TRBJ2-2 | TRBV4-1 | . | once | TGCGCCAGCAGCCAAGCGGGTTTGAACACCGGGGAGCTGTTTTTT | CASSQAGLNTGELFF
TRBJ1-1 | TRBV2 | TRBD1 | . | TGTGCCAGCAGTAAGGACAGGGCTGGCACTGAAGCTTTCTTT | CASSKDRAGTEAFF